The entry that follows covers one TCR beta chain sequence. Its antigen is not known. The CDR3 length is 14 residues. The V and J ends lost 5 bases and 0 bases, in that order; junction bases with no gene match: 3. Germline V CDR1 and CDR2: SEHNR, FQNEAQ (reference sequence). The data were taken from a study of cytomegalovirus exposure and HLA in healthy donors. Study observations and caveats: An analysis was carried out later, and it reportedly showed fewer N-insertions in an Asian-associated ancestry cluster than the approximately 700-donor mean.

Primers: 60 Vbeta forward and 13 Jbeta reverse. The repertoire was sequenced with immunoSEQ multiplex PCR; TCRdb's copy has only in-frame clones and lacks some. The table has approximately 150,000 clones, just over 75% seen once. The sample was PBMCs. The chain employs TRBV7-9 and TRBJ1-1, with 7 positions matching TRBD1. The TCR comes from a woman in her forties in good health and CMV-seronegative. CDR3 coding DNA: TGTGCCAGCAGCCAGGGACAGTTGAACACTGAAGCTTTCTTT. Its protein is CASSQGQLNTEAFF.